This record looks at one T cell receptor (beta chain) sequence and its context. Antigen: not known. The data were obtained in a study of post-analysis software for immune sequencing data. Study-wide points: Among roughly 5 TRBV segments more frequent in patients than controls were TRBV5-6, TRBV5-1 and TRBV20-1.

The trim removed 0 bases at V and 8 bases at J, leaving 7 bases unmatched. This CDR3 region has 15 residues. Germline loops: CDR1 MNHNS, CDR2 SASEGT. cDNA libraries of TCR beta carried unique molecular identifiers. Each CDR3 protein is one row after TCRdb ran MiXCR on the PCR reads. In the table there are roughly 600,000 distinct CDR3 sequences, 44% of which are singletons. The V gene is TRBV6-1, the J gene TRBJ1-2; 9 bases map to TRBD1. This TCR derives from a girl aged 5-17 years with multiple sclerosis. The sample was blood. CDR3 region: CASSEAVGQGSGYTF. CDR3 coding DNA: TGTGCCAGCAGTGAAGCGGTAGGACAGGGGTCCGGCTACACCTTC.